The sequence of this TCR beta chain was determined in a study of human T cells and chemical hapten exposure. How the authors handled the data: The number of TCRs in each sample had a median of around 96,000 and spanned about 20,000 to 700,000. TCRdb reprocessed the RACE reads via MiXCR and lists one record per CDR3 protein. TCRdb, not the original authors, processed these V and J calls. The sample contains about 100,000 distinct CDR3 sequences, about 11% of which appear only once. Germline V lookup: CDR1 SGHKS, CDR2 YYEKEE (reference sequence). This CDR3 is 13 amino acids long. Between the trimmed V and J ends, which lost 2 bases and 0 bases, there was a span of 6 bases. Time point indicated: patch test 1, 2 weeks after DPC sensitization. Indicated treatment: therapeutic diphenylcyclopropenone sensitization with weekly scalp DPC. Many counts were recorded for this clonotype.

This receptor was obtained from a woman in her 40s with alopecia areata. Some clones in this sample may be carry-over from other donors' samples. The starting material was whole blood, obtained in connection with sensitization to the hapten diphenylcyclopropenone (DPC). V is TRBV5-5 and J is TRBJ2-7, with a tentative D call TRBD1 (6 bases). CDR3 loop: CASSLQGSYEQYF. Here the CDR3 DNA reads TGTGCCAGCAGCTTACAGGGCTCCTACGAGCAGTACTTC. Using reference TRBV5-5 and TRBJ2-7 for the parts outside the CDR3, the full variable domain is DAGVTQSPTHLIKTRGQQVTLRCSPISGHKSVSWYQQVLGQGPQFIFQYYEKEERGRGNFPDRFSARQFPNYSSELNVNALLLGDSALYLCASSLQGSYEQYFGPGTRLTVT.